This T cell receptor beta chain was observed in a study of shared clonotypes between healthy human individuals (dated by TCRdb to 2018 to 2020). Background for the entire study: The cohort comprised two women and a few men aged 18 to 49 years. For each donor, three plates each were used for CD4 naive and CD4 memory, two plates were used for CD8 naive, and one plate was used for CD8 memory. To estimate repertoire size and how much clonotypes are shared between individuals, the study performed deep sequencing of blood TCR repertoires from about five healthy adults. Libraries were prepared and TCR repertoires were sequenced by different laboratories using diverse techniques, in order to increase sequencing depth and limit assay-specific biases. Between about 0.94 and 8.9 billion PBMCs per donor were obtained by leukapheresis.

Using the deep immunoSEQ assay, multiplex PCR amplified TCR CDR3 regions from genomic DNA. Extracted genomic DNA from each cell subset was spread evenly across all wells of several immunoSEQ 96-well plates, with each plate serving as a replicate. For sorted subsets, 200 to 250 ng of genomic DNA, equivalent to some 30,000 T cell genomes, went into each replicate PCR. The purified libraries were quantified using a Qubit 3.0 fluorometer, sized with a Bioanalyzer 2100, and then quantified again using the KAPA Library Quantification kit. A separate single-read 150-cycle Illumina NextSeq 550 flow cell was used to sequence each immunoSEQ 96-well plate. The source study handled its data this way. Because only junctional sequences without quality scores were contained in the immunoSEQ output, filtering matching that applied to full-length reads could not be performed. Sequences were annotated with PyIR, a Python wrapper for IgBLAST v1.9, and V/J genes and CDR3 were assigned using IMGT germline references. Reads were removed for weak V/J assignments (E-value above 1e-6), missing CDR3, stop codons, out-of-frame junctions, or ambiguous translated residues. A V3J clonotype was defined by an identical inferred V gene, J gene, and CDR3 amino acid sequence. To compute the percentage overlap between repertoires, the number of shared unique clonotypes was divided by the size of the smaller repertoire. RTK rarefaction, the Chao1 estimator, and Recon v2.1 estimates of unobserved clonotypes were used to assess repertoire richness. Generation probabilities were computed with OLGA for all TCRbeta clonotypes obtained by the gDNA method from a few donors. TCRdb obtained this table from immuneACCESS and retained in-frame rearrangements with V and J assigned. These tables miss some clones; where compared with another copy, unresolved V genes account for less than half of the shortfall, and the remainder is unexplained. D and trimming were read from the DNA, whereas the V and J calls and clone size are those reported in that table. For this sample the table gives 950,000 to 1,300,000 clones, of which roughly 80% were detected only once. In total, the top ten clones hold around 1.5% of the sample.

The CDR3 covers 14 residues, taking in both the cysteine and the phenylalanine. The retained sequence is limited to the CDR3, 42 bases, with the frame set at the first base. Relative to germline, V is missing 5 bases and J is missing 7 bases, with 6 bases of the junction outside any gene match. Based on the germline V gene (reference sequence), the CDR1 and CDR2 sequences are SEHNR and FQNEAQ. With respect to this clone: Its antigen specificity is not known. Per-base qualities were not stored, and no clone one base away is much larger.

Healthy HIV-negative adults with no recently reported acute infections or vaccinations were included as donors. Only Caucasian adults living in Nashville, Tennessee, USA were represented among the donors. Magnetic negative selection was used to enrich CD4+ T cells, after which naive cells were positively selected on CD45RA and the negative fraction became the memory subset. Blood was obtained by leukapheresis, after which PBMCs were separated by Ficoll-Histopaque density gradient centrifugation and cryopreserved in liquid nitrogen vapor phase. Analytical flow cytometry was used to check the purity and quantity of every magnetically sorted T cell population. Each sorted fraction had its genomic DNA isolated and then quantified by UV absorbance on a Nanodrop 2000c. Study-level results and caveats: Pairwise subsampling led to the expectation that sequencing depth would affect the degree of clonotype sharing among donors. Estimated clonotype richness was generally larger for naive than for memory subsets. Clonotypes shared by all four sorted-subset donors showed higher generation probabilities than non-shared clonotypes. Because the study included only a small number of donors, the genetic and exposure-history diversity represented was limited. Sampling was limited to blood, and TCR repertoires in tissue likely differ from TCR repertoires in blood. Sharing across four donors was observed for around 4.8% of naive CD4, less than 4% of naive CD8, over 2% of memory CD4, and roughly 0.4% of memory CD8 clonotypes. Rarefaction of sorted-subset datasets indicated incomplete sequencing despite the large sequencing depth.

Sequencing was performed on memory CD4+ T cells sorted from blood. Taken with the paper, the label for cell subset or site translates to: CD45RA-negative fraction. The receptor's source is a man aged 18 to 30 in good health. This chain is built from TRBV7-9 and TRBJ1-4; 8 central bases correspond to TRBD1. CDR3 loop: CASSNRDRSEKLFF. The nucleotides read TGTGCCAGCAGCAACCGGGACAGGAGTGAAAAACTGTTTTTT.